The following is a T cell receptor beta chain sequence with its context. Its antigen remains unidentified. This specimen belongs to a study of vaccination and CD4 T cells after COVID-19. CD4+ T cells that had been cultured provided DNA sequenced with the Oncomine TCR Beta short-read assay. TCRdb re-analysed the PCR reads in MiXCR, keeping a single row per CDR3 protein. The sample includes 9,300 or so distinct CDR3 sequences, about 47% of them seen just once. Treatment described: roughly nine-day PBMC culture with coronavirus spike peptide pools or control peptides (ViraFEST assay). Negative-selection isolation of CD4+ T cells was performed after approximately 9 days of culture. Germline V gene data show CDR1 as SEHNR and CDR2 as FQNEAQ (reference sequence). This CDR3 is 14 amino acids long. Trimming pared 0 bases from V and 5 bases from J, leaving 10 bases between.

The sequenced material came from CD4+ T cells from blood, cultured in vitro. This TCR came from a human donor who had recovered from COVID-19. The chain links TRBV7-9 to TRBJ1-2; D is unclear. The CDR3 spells CASSLALDGYGYTF. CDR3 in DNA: TGTGCCAGCAGCTTAGCCCTGGACGGATATGGCTACACCTTC.